The clone carrying this TCR beta chain was seen more than once but under ten times. No antigen is known for it. The sample comes from a study of memory CD4+ T cells and cytomegalovirus serostatus. Germline values: CDR1 SGHAT, CDR2 FQDESV (reference sequence). The ends were cut back, 5 bases at V and 5 bases at J, with 18 bases in the middle. CDR3 length: 15 amino acids. The sort gate was single viable CD3+CD4+CD8-CD45RO+ cells for memory CD4+ T cells. Study-wide findings and caveats: Suggested: most of the CMV-linked TCR signature lies in CD4+ memory cells.

Using immunoSEQ multiplex PCR, the repertoire was profiled, and TCRdb retains in-frame clones only, with some absent. This sample has 60,000 to 70,000 clones, with over 60% found just once. The sample comprised memory CD4+ T cells from blood. The chain is built from TRBV11-1 and TRBJ1-1; possibly TRBD1 for D (6 bases). This receptor was obtained from an adult in good health and CMV-seronegative. Some clones in this sample may be carry-over from other donors' samples. The CDR3 is CASSRLGGGKTEAFF. DNA of the CDR3: TGTGCCAGCAGCCGCCTTGGGGGCGGGAAGACTGAAGCTTTCTTT.